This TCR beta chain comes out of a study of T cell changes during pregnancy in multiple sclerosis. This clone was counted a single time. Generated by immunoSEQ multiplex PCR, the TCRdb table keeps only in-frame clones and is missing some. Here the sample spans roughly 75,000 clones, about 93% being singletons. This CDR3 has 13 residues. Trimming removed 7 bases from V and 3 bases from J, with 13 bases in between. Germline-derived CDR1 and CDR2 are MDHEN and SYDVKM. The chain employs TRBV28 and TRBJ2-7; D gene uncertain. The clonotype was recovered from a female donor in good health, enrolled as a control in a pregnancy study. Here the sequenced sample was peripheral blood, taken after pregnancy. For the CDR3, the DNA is TGTGCCAGCATTCGTAGGAGAGACTACGAGCAGTACTTC. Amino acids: CASIRRRDYEQYF.